Shown below are 31 T cell receptor beta chains from a single sample sequenced in a study of blood T cell repertoires in COVID-19 (dated by TCRdb to the early 2020s). The library was built by means of the immunoSEQ multiplex PCR assay. TCRdb retrieved this table from immuneACCESS and kept in-frame rearrangements only. Not all clones are present; in checked studies, unresolved V genes account for under half, and no reason is known for the remainder. The sample contains 150,000 to 160,000 clones, approximately 86% of them found a single time. The ten largest clones take up more than 2% of the sample. Sequencing was performed on peripheral blood. The receptors were gathered from a woman aged 70-85 years with acute or convalescent COVID-19.

The chain couples TRBV5-6 to TRBJ1-2; 10 nucleotides align to TRBD1. With 0 bases clipped from V and 2 bases from J, the junction kept 4 bases outside the gene matches. Germline V CDR1 and CDR2: SGHDT, YYEEEE. The CDR3 is made up of 16 amino acids. The CDR3 coding sequence is TGTGCCAGCAGCTTGGCCGGGACAGGGGAGAACTATGGCTACACCTTC. This codes for CASSLAGTGENYGYTF. The variable domain in full, with the rest retrieved from reference TRBV5-6 and TRBJ1-2, is DAGVTQSPTHLIKTRGQQVTLRCSPKSGHDTVSWYQQALGQGPQFIFQYYEEEERQRGNFPDRFSGHQFPNYSSELNVNALLLGDSALYLCASSLAGTGENYGYTFGSGTRLTVV.

The genes are TRBV6-5 and TRBJ1-6; TRBD1 is a possible D gene (5 bases). This CDR3 contains 16 residues. Germline CDR1 reads MNHEY; CDR2 reads SVGAGI. Deletions cut 0 bases from V and 7 bases from J, with 13 bases between. The CDR3 DNA reads as TGTGCCAGCAGTTACTCCGGCAGGGCGGGGAATTCACCCCTCCACTTT. It encodes CASSYSGRAGNSPLHF.

The CDR3 region is CASSKAGTGRTTNEKLFF. In DNA form, the CDR3 reads TGTGCCAGCAGCAAAGCTGGGACAGGGCGCACGACTAATGAAAAACTGTTTTTT. The chain recombines TRBV21-1 with TRBJ1-4; the table's TRBD1 call for D was not verified on the DNA. TRBV21-1 is designated a pseudogene. This CDR3 has 18 residues.

This chain links TRBV2 with TRBJ1-1, with TRBD1 matching 9 bases. The CDR3 is 15 amino acids. With 4 bases clipped from V and 5 bases from J, the junction kept 8 bases outside the gene matches. Germline-derived CDR1 and CDR2 are SNHLY and FYNNEI. The CDR3 nucleotides are TGTGCCAGCAGTGGTCCGGGACAGGGTAAAACTGAAGCTTTCTTT. It is translated as CASSGPGQGKTEAFF.

This chain joins TRBV7-6 and TRBJ2-7; 7 bases fit TRBD2. The CDR3 length is 16 residues. V lost 3 bases to trimming and J lost 6 bases; unmatched junction nucleotides: 14. Germline CDR1 SGHVS, CDR2 FNYEAQ. CDR3 region: CASSFATGQGGAEQYF. As DNA, the CDR3 is TGTGCCAGCAGCTTCGCCACGGGGCAGGGAGGGGCCGAGCAGTACTTC.

The chain links TRBV4-1 to TRBJ2-1; 10 bases align to TRBD2. The CDR3 spans 18 residues. Germline V lookup: CDR1 MGHRA, CDR2 YSYEKL. The trim removed 4 bases at V and 7 bases at J, leaving 16 bases unmatched. CDR3 loop: CASSPLPGASGGGNEQFF. CDR3 sequence (DNA): TGCGCCAGCAGCCCCCTCCCTGGGGCTAGCGGGGGCGGGAATGAGCAGTTCTTC.

The chain joins TRBV10-2 to TRBJ1-2; the D gene is possibly TRBD1 (5 bases). V dropped 7 bases and J dropped 7 bases, with 16 bases sitting between them. The CDR3 spans 13 residues. The germline CDR1 and CDR2 sequences are WSHSY and SAAADI. In DNA form, the CDR3 reads TGCGCCAGCACCCCGGGACTAATAGGTGGCTACACCTTC. It yields the protein CASTPGLIGGYTF.

This chain connects TRBV6-2 or TRBV6-3 to TRBJ2-2; 8 bases fit TRBD1. Germline trimming cut 0 bases from V and 7 bases from J; bases unmatched to any gene: 10. Germline CDR1 and CDR2: MNHEY and SVGEGT. The length of the CDR3 is 17 residues. The CDR3 protein is CASSYSSGQVTSGELFF. The CDR3 region has the DNA TGTGCCAGCAGTTACTCGTCGGGACAGGTCACGAGCGGGGAGCTGTTTTTT.

V gene TRBV3-1 (or the pseudogene TRBV3-2) combines with J gene TRBJ1-2, with D perhaps matching TRBD1 (6 bases). The V end lost 0 bases, the J end lost 2 bases, and 7 bases lay between the germline ends. Germline values: CDR1 LGHDT, CDR2 YNNKEL (reference sequence). The CDR3 sequence is 14 residues long. The CDR3 region has the DNA TGTGCCAGCAGCCAAGATGGGACAAACTATGGCTACACCTTC. Translation: CASSQDGTNYGYTF.

This clone was counted a single time. The CDR3 region has the DNA TGCAGTGCTAGTAGTGGGACATACCTCATGAACACTGAAGCTTTCTTT. Protein: CSASSGTYLMNTEAFF. The chain links TRBV20-1 to TRBJ1-1; perhaps TRBD1 as D (6 bases). CDR1 and CDR2 from the germline V gene are DFQATT and SNEGSKA (reference sequence). V lost 3 bases and J lost 0, with 17 bases in between. This CDR3 region has 16 residues.

This clone was counted only a few times. The chain couples TRBV2 to TRBJ2-3; TRBD2 matches at 8 bases. The CDR3 loop spans 15 amino acids. Germline V lookup: CDR1 SNHLY, CDR2 FYNNEI. V shed 8 bases and J 0 bases; nucleotides not matched to a gene: 7. CDR3 sequence (DNA): TGTGCCAGCTCCCTTATAGCGGGGAGCACAGATACGCAGTATTTT. This translates into CASSLIAGSTDTQYF.

V is TRBV6-5 and J is TRBJ1-4; no firm D call. Germline CDR1 reads MNHEY; CDR2 reads SVGAGI. The CDR3 runs to 13 residues. V lost 9 bases and J lost 0, with 8 bases in between. The CDR3 DNA reads TGTGCCAGTCGACATCCAACTAATGAAAAACTGTTTTTT. Its protein product is CASRHPTNEKLFF.

This chain uses TRBV28 with TRBJ1-2; 12 bases align to TRBD1. Trimming took 2 bases from V and 7 from J; bases not matched to a gene: 11. The V gene's germline CDR1 is MDHEN and CDR2 SYDVKM. This CDR3 is built from 17 residues. This CDR3 reads CASSLRGQGAQAGGYTF. The CDR3 nucleotides are TGTGCCAGCAGTTTAAGGGGACAGGGGGCACAGGCCGGTGGCTACACCTTC.

This chain uses TRBV18 with TRBJ1-2, with TRBD1 matching over 9 bases. The CDR3 is made up of 13 amino acids. Germline-derived CDR1 and CDR2 are KGHSH and LQKENI. The V segment lost 10 bases and the J segment 4 bases; nucleotides outside the gene matches: 7. For the CDR3, the DNA is TGTGCCACTCTTGGGGACAGGGTCTATGGCTACACCTTC. This translates into CATLGDRVYGYTF.

The CDR3 region has the DNA TGTGCCAGCAGCCCTTACGACATTTTAAACTCCTACGAGCAGTACTTC. Encoded protein: CASSPYDILNSYEQYF. The rearrangement joins TRBV3-1 (or the pseudogene TRBV3-2) to TRBJ2-7; D is ambiguous. The CDR3 has 16 residues. Germline assignment: CDR1 LGHDT and CDR2 YNNKEL (reference sequence). V was shortened by 4 bases and J by 0 bases, with 16 bases between the two germline ends.

As DNA, the CDR3 is TGTGCCAGCAGTTACTCACGGGTTGCCACTGAAGCTTTCTTT. Translated: CASSYSRVATEAFF. This sequence joins TRBV6-5 and TRBJ1-1; D is undetermined. In germline, CDR1 is MNHEY, CDR2 SVGAGI. Trimming pared 0 bases from V and 4 bases from J, leaving 9 bases between. The CDR3 has 14 amino acids.

CDR3 region: CASSQDRPGGSSYNEQFF. CDR3 nucleotide sequence: TGTGCCAGCAGCCAAGATAGGCCAGGGGGCAGCTCCTACAATGAGCAGTTCTTC. The J gene is TRBJ2-1, the V gene TRBV3-1 (or the pseudogene TRBV3-2), with 8 nucleotides matching TRBD1. J gave up 0 bases and V 0 bases, and 7 bases lay outside the gene matches. CDR1 and CDR2 (germline): LGHDT, YNNKEL (reference sequence). The CDR3 extends over 18 amino acids.

The chain carries TRBV4-2 and TRBJ2-2; D call uncertain. CDR1 is LGHNA and CDR2 is YNFKEQ in the germline V gene. V lost 2 bases to trimming and J lost 6 bases, with 7 bases between them. This CDR3 is 13 amino acids long. In DNA form, the CDR3 reads TGTGCCAGCAGCCAATCTAATCCCGGGGAGCTGTTTTTT. Its protein product is CASSQSNPGELFF.

V gene TRBV7-9 combines with J gene TRBJ1-2; a weak D match, TRBD1 (6 bases). CDR1 is SEHNR, CDR2 FQNEAQ, per germline (reference sequence). Trimming took off 5 bases at V and 2 bases at J, with 9 bases between the two ends. This CDR3 has 13 amino acids. The CDR3 nucleotides read TGTGCCAGCAGCGCGGGGGCCAACTATGGCTACACCTTC. It codes for CASSAGANYGYTF.

The sample holds one count of this clone. The conserved phenylalanine or tryptophan normally closing the CDR3 is absent here, so this likely arose from a read error. The rearrangement joins TRBV7-8 to TRBJ2-7; perhaps TRBD1 as D (6 bases). Germline CDR1 reads SGHVS; CDR2 reads FQNEAQ. The CDR3 contains 13 residues. V was clipped by 5 bases and J by 1 base, with 9 bases between them. This chain's CDR3 is CASSRRGSYEQYI. The DNA of the CDR3 is TGTGCCAGCAGCCGCAGGGGATCCTACGAGCAGTACATC.

The gene calls are TRBV6-2 or TRBV6-3 and TRBJ1-1, with D perhaps TRBD1 (6 bases). Germline CDR1 and CDR2: MNHEY and SVGEGT. The CDR3 extends over 14 amino acids. V shed 5 bases and J shed 7 bases, with 17 bases lying between them. Written as DNA, the CDR3 is TGTGCCAGCAGTCCGATACCGGGGGGCAGTGAAGCTTTCTTT. Translation: CASSPIPGGSEAFF.

The rearrangement links TRBV19 to TRBJ2-7; 7 bases are shared with TRBD2. Germline assignment: CDR1 LNHDA and CDR2 SQIVND (reference sequence). The CDR3 extends over 14 amino acids. The trim removed 5 bases at V and 1 base at J, leaving 5 bases unmatched. DNA of the CDR3: TGTGCCAGTAGTGCCTGGGGGGGGTCCTACGAGCAGTACTTC. Its protein is CASSAWGGSYEQYF.

The CDR3 DNA is TGTGCCAGCAGTGCCCGGGGGGCGACTTCAGATACGCAGTATTTT. Residues: CASSARGATSDTQYF. This chain joins TRBV6-6 and TRBJ2-3, with D possibly matching TRBD2 (7 bases). V dropped 5 bases and J dropped 4 bases, with 16 bases sitting between them. The germline V gene has CDR1 MNHNY and CDR2 SVGAGI (reference sequence). This CDR3 has 15 residues.

This clone was seen many times. The V gene is TRBV4-1, the J gene TRBJ1-6; no clear D. Germline CDR1 reads MGHRA; CDR2 reads YSYEKL. The length of the CDR3 is 16 residues. Trimming removed 0 bases from V and 10 bases from J, with 16 bases in between. CDR3 sequence (DNA): TGCGCCAGCAGCCAAGAGAATCGGGTCCGGTCGTCACCCCTCCACTTT. Its protein is CASSQENRVRSSPLHF.

The gene calls are TRBV6-5 and TRBJ2-2; D is unclear. Per germline, CDR1 MNHEY and CDR2 SVGAGI. The CDR3 spans 16 residues. Trimming stripped 2 bases from V and 1 base from J, with 11 bases between. CDR3 sequence (DNA): TGTGCCAGCAGTTACGTGGCAACCCTGAACACCGGGGAGCTGTTTTTT. Translated, it gives CASSYVATLNTGELFF.

The V gene is TRBV27, the J gene TRBJ2-1, with 7 bases matching TRBD2. Germline V gene lookup returns CDR1 MNHEY and CDR2 SMNVEV (reference sequence). The ends lost 5 bases at V and 5 bases at J; junction bases unmatched: 9. CDR3 length equals 15 residues. This CDR3 is CASSPRWGGNNEQFF. The DNA for the CDR3 is TGTGCCAGCAGTCCCAGGTGGGGGGGAAACAATGAGCAGTTCTTC.

The chain employs TRBV27 and TRBJ1-2, with a weak D call TRBD1 (6 bases). Germline V lookup: CDR1 MNHEY, CDR2 SMNVEV (reference sequence). Trimming removed 5 bases at V and 4 bases at J, with 20 bases between. This CDR3 is built from 16 residues. CDR3 in DNA: TGTGCCAGCAGTCCATTGCCCGGGGGGGGGCGCTATGGCTACACCTTC. Translated, it gives CASSPLPGGGRYGYTF.

The chain employs TRBV5-1 and TRBJ1-1; D possibly corresponds to TRBD1 (6 bases). Germline V gene lookup returns CDR1 SGHRS and CDR2 YFSETQ. This CDR3 region has 9 residues. The CDR3 loop reads CGGGAEAFF. CDR3 bases: TGCGGAGGGGGTGCTGAAGCTTTCTTT. Together with reference TRBV5-1 and TRBJ1-1, the CDR3 gives the full variable domain: KAGVTQTPRYLIKTRGQQVTLSCSPISGHRSVSWYQQTPGQGLQFLFEYFSETQRNKGNFPGRFSGRQFSNSRSEMNVSTLELGDSALYLCGGGAEAFFGQGTRLTVV.

This clone was detected only once. The rearrangement links TRBV5-6 to TRBJ1-2, with D uncertain. CDR1 is SGHDT and CDR2 is YYEEEE in the germline V gene. Trimming shortened V by 0 bases and J by 8 bases, and 11 bases separated the two germline ends. The CDR3 has 13 residues. CDR3: CASSLGSNWGYTF. The CDR3 DNA follows: TGTGCCAGCAGCTTGGGGAGTAACTGGGGCTACACCTTC.

The rearrangement joins TRBV11-1 to TRBJ2-2; 8 bases are shared with TRBD1. CDR3 length: 16 residues. CDR1 is SGHAT and CDR2 is FQDESV in the germline V gene (reference sequence). The V and J ends lost 4 bases and 6 bases, in that order; junction bases with no gene match: 10. The CDR3 coding sequence is TGTGCCAGCAGCTCCTGGCAGGGGGCTCAGGCCGGGGAGCTGTTTTTT. Residues: CASSSWQGAQAGELFF.

The V and J genes are TRBV6-5 and TRBJ2-5; 7 positions match TRBD2. The germline V gene encodes CDR1 MNHEY and CDR2 SVGAGI. The CDR3 spans 15 residues. V shed 7 bases and J 2 bases; nucleotides not matched to a gene: 10. The DNA for the CDR3 is TGTGCCAGCACTAGCGGAGGCTTGGGGCAAGAGACCCAGTACTTC. Its protein product is CASTSGGLGQETQYF.